What follows are 12 T cell receptor beta chains derived from one specimen sequenced in a study of neurological immune-mediated disorders. TCRdb ran MiXCR on the 5' RACE reads and lists one entry per CDR3 protein. The sample carries roughly 100,000 distinct CDR3 sequences, 9.5% to 14% recorded once. Time point meaning: longitudinal time-point 3. Specimen: PBMCs. These receptor sequences come from a female donor with HTLV-1-associated myelopathy (HAM/TSP).

The chain couples TRBV29-1 to TRBJ2-3; perhaps TRBD2 as D (5 bases). The germline V gene encodes CDR1 SQVTM and CDR2 ANQGSEA. The length of the CDR3 is 14 residues. Trimming stripped 4 bases from V and 2 bases from J, with 13 bases between. CDR3 loop: CSVVGDRYTDTQYF. The DNA for the CDR3 is TGCAGCGTTGTCGGGGATAGATACACAGATACGCAGTATTTT.

The table lists this clonotype with many counts. V usage is TRBV18 and J usage is TRBJ2-1, with 11 bases aligning to TRBD2. The V gene end was trimmed by 3 bases and the J gene end by 2 bases; junction bases not matched to a gene: 12. The CDR3 is 19 residues long. CDR1 and CDR2 from the germline V gene are KGHSH and LQKENI. The CDR3 DNA is TGTGCCAGCTCACCGCTTTTGGCTAGCGGGGGGCCAGCCTACAATGAGCAGTTCTTC. Translating it yields CASSPLLASGGPAYNEQFF. The full variable domain, with the rest looked up from reference TRBV18 and TRBJ2-1, is NAGVMQNPRHLVRRRGQEARLRCSPMKGHSHVYWYRQLPEEGLKFMVYLQKENIIDESGMPKERFSAEFPKEGPSILRIQQVVRGDSAAYFCASSPLLASGGPAYNEQFFGPGTRLTVL.

There are many counts of this clonotype. CDR3 region: CASSLTVYTQYF. Here the CDR3 DNA reads TGTGCCAGCAGTTTAACAGTCTATACGCAGTATTTT. The chain employs TRBV28 and TRBJ2-3, with unresolved D. The germline gives CDR1 MDHEN, CDR2 SYDVKM. The V gene lost 2 bases and the J gene lost 7 bases, with 7 bases spanning the gap. The CDR3 has 12 residues.

Only a few counts were recorded for this clonotype. The chain uses TRBV10-3 and TRBJ2-7, with a possible D match to TRBD2 (5 bases). Trimming left V 7 bases short and J 5 bases short, with 12 bases between. This CDR3 is built from 12 residues. Germline CDR1 and CDR2: ENHRY and SYGVKD. CDR3 loop: CAINTAGNEQYF. The DNA for the CDR3 is TGTGCCATCAACACCGCCGGGAACGAGCAGTACTTC.

This clonotype was recorded at least ten times. This chain joins TRBV5-1 and TRBJ2-1; 8 bases agree with TRBD2. CDR1 SGHRS and CDR2 YFSETQ come from the germline V gene. After removal of 1 base from V and 9 bases from J, the junction contained 6 bases not matched to a gene. The CDR3 consists of 14 residues. The CDR3 DNA reads as TGCGCCAGCAGCTTGCGGGGGGGCGTGACTGAGCAGTTCTTC. It is translated as CASSLRGGVTEQFF.

This clonotype was seen at least ten times. The genes are TRBV5-1 and TRBJ1-1; no clear D. Germline V gene data show CDR1 as SGHRS and CDR2 as YFSETQ. The CDR3 is 13 residues long. The V end was cut by 4 bases, the J end by 1 base, with 8 bases between. In nucleotides, the CDR3 is TGCGCCAGCAGCAACCGGGGGAACACTGAAGCTTTCTTT. Translating it yields CASSNRGNTEAFF.

This clonotype was seen many times. The V call is TRBV2, the J call TRBJ2-3, with D possibly being TRBD2 (6 bases). This CDR3 spans 16 amino acids. The V and J ends lost 6 bases and 0 bases respectively, with 16 bases between them. The germline CDR1 and CDR2 sequences are SNHLY and FYNNEI. In DNA, the CDR3 is TGTGCCAGCAGATCGGGACTCCGTAGTAGCACAGATACGCAGTATTTT. Protein: CASRSGLRSSTDTQYF. Supplemented by reference TRBV2 and TRBJ2-3, the full variable domain reads EPEVTQTPSHQVTQMGQEVILRCVPISNHLYFYWYRQILGQKVEFLVSFYNNEISEKSEIFDDQFSVERPDGSNFTLKIRSTKLEDSAMYFCASRSGLRSSTDTQYFGPGTRLTVL.

This clonotype was detected many times. This chain connects TRBV7-2 to TRBJ2-1; D is ambiguous. Germline V gene data show CDR1 as SGHTA and CDR2 as FQGNSA. The CDR3 is 11 residues long. The germline V and J ends were trimmed by 2 bases and 8 bases, with 4 bases remaining between them. The CDR3 loop reads CASSLFHEQFF. Here the CDR3 DNA reads TGTGCCAGCAGCTTATTCCATGAGCAGTTCTTC.

A single count supports this clonotype. V is TRBV7-2 and J is TRBJ2-5; 9 bases align to TRBD1. The ends lost 3 bases at V and 4 bases at J; junction bases unmatched: 3. The germline V gene encodes CDR1 SGHTA and CDR2 FQGNSA. The CDR3 totals 14 residues. CDR3 nucleotide sequence: TGTGCCAGCAGCTTTAGACAGGGGGGAGAGACCCAGTACTTC. This encodes CASSFRQGGETQYF.

This clonotype showed up many times. This chain connects TRBV5-1 to TRBJ2-7; 14 bases line up with TRBD2. This CDR3 is 15 amino acids long. Looked up from germline, CDR1 is SGHRS and CDR2 is YFSETQ. The J segment lost 5 bases and the V segment lost 4 bases, leaving 5 bases of the junction unmatched. This chain's CDR3 is CASSETSGGADEQYF. The DNA of the CDR3 is TGCGCCAGCAGCGAGACTAGCGGGGGGGCCGACGAGCAGTACTTC.

This clonotype was recorded many times. The CDR3 loop is CASSVEGSSPLHF. The CDR3 DNA reads as TGTGCCAGCAGCGTAGAAGGGTCTTCACCCCTCCACTTT. The gene calls are TRBV9 and TRBJ1-6; D is ambiguous. Germline V gene data show CDR1 as SGDLS and CDR2 as YYNGEE. This CDR3 contains 13 residues. V lost 0 bases and J lost 9, with 7 bases in between.

This clonotype turned up a few times. One base away lies a much larger clone, so this may be a sequencing read error. The chain carries TRBV5-5 and TRBJ1-5; TRBD1 aligns across 9 bases. Trimming cost V 5 bases and J 2 bases; bases outside gene matches: 2. Germline assignment: CDR1 SGHKS and CDR2 YYEKEE (reference sequence). This CDR3 has 14 residues. The CDR3 DNA reads as TGTGCCAGCAGAGGGACAGGGTGCAATCAGCCCCAGCATTTT. Encoded protein: CASRGTGCNQPQHF.